Below are 19 T cell receptor beta chains sequenced from a single sample in a study of pediatric ulcerative colitis. The rectum was sampled with one to two pinch biopsies at colonoscopy. Data came from immunoSEQ multiplex PCR; TCRdb stores just in-frame clones and leaves some out. This table holds roughly 25,000 clones, approximately 71% found once. Material for sequencing was gut tissue. All receptors come from a boy between 10 and 17 years old with severe ulcerative colitis.

V usage is TRBV10-2 and J usage is TRBJ2-7; 12 nucleotides line up with TRBD2. Trimming at V came to 7 bases and at J to 3 bases, leaving 4 bases not matched to a gene. The germline V gene encodes CDR1 WSHSY and CDR2 SAAADI. The CDR3 sequence is 14 residues long. The CDR3, as DNA: TGCGCCAGCACCCCGACTAGCGGGAGCTACGAGCAGTACTTC. It codes for CASTPTSGSYEQYF.

This chain connects TRBV7-8 to TRBJ2-1, with 9 bases aligning to TRBD1. Germline CDR1 reads SGHVS; CDR2 reads FQNEAQ. This CDR3 has 19 amino acids. V was pared by 5 bases and J by 7 bases, with 21 bases of the junction left unmatched. The CDR3 reads CASSPRPGTGLATLNEQFF. The CDR3 coding sequence is TGTGCCAGCAGCCCGCGTCCCGGGACAGGGTTAGCGACTCTTAATGAGCAGTTCTTC.

The chain combines TRBV2 with TRBJ2-3; D perhaps matches TRBD1 (6 bases). This CDR3 contains 12 residues. Per the germline V gene, CDR1 is SNHLY and CDR2 is FYNNEI. V was trimmed by 7 bases and J by 6 bases, leaving 11 bases between them. The CDR3 region is CASIRRGDTQYF. CDR3 sequence (DNA): TGTGCCAGCATTAGAAGGGGGGATACGCAGTATTTT.

The CDR3 DNA is TGTGCCAGCAGCTCTCCGGGACAGGGGGAGGGAAGAAACATTCAGTACTTC. Protein product: CASSSPGQGEGRNIQYF. The chain employs TRBV11-3 and TRBJ2-4, with TRBD1 matching over 11 bases. The V gene's germline CDR1 is SGHNT and CDR2 YENEEA. With 4 bases clipped from V and 6 bases from J, the junction kept 11 bases outside the gene matches. The CDR3 runs 17 residues.

This chain joins TRBV27 and TRBJ2-1; D is possibly TRBD1 (6 bases). Trimming cost V 6 bases and J 7 bases, with 10 bases left between them. This CDR3 is 12 amino acids long. From germline, CDR1 is MNHEY and CDR2 SMNVEV (reference sequence). The CDR3 DNA follows: TGTGCCAGCAGCACAGGGTGGAATGAGCAGTTCTTC. This codes for CASSTGWNEQFF.

V gene TRBV6-5 combines with J gene TRBJ2-7; D might be TRBD1 (5 bases). Germline-derived CDR1 and CDR2 are MNHEY and SVGAGI. Between the trimmed V and J ends, which lost 8 bases and 5 bases, there was a span of 19 bases. The CDR3 covers 14 residues. In nucleotides, the CDR3 is TGTGCCAGCGAGGCTCAGGGCAGGGTCCACGAGCAGTACTTC. Amino acid sequence: CASEAQGRVHEQYF.

This clone counts as medium-sized. The J gene is TRBJ1-2, the V gene TRBV11-2; D is unclear. Between the trimmed V and J ends, which lost 2 bases and 1 base, there was a span of 5 bases. Germline CDR1 reads SGHAT; CDR2 reads FQNNGV. CDR3 length: 13 residues. CDR3 nucleotides: TGTGCCAGCAGCTTACAGGTTAACTATGGCTACACCTTC. Amino acids: CASSLQVNYGYTF.

The chain recombines TRBV7-2 with TRBJ2-7, with TRBD2 identical over 7 bases. The CDR3 contains 16 residues. With V trimmed by 1 base and J by 7 bases, 13 bases remained unmatched. Germline assignment: CDR1 SGHTA and CDR2 FQGNSA. This CDR3 reads CASSLGRSAGIAEQYF. CDR3 nucleotide sequence: TGTGCCAGCAGCTTAGGACGATCAGCGGGAATTGCGGAGCAGTACTTC.

This clone was observed a single time. The chain couples TRBV5-1 to TRBJ1-2; tentative D call: TRBD1 (5 bases). The germline V gene encodes CDR1 SGHRS and CDR2 YFSETQ. Trimming removed 0 bases from V and 7 bases from J, with 10 bases in between. The CDR3 sequence is 13 residues long. The chain's CDR3 is CASSLGGKPGYTF. Here the CDR3 DNA reads TGCGCCAGCAGCTTGGGGGGGAAACCTGGCTACACCTTC.

The gene calls are TRBV19 and TRBJ2-1; 8 bases are shared with TRBD2. V was clipped by 5 bases and J by 9 bases; unmatched bases: 12. CDR1 and CDR2 from the germline V gene are LNHDA and SQIVND (reference sequence). This CDR3 region has 15 residues. The CDR3 bases are TGTGCCAGTAGTCGTGGAGGGCTAGCGGGCGCTGAGCAGTTCTTC. It is translated as CASSRGGLAGAEQFF. The variable domain in full, with the rest retrieved from reference TRBV19 and TRBJ2-1, is DGGITQSPKYLFRKEGQNVTLSCEQNLNHDAMYWYRQDPGQGLRLIYYSQIVNDFQKGDIAEGYSVSREKKESFPLTVTSAQKNPTAFYLCASSRGGLAGAEQFFGPGTRLTVL.

This chain joins TRBV6-1 and TRBJ1-1; the D is unclear. Germline-derived CDR1 and CDR2 are MNHNS and SASEGT. Deletions cut 5 bases from V and 0 bases from J, with 4 bases between. The CDR3 contains 12 residues. CDR3 nucleotide sequence: TGTGCCAGCAGTTTCCTGAACACTGAAGCTTTCTTT. Translated, it gives CASSFLNTEAFF.

The gene calls are TRBV15 and TRBJ2-5; possible D gene TRBD1, 6 bases. CDR1 is LNHNV, CDR2 YYDKDF, per germline (reference sequence). V was clipped by 3 bases and J by 1 base, with 6 bases between them. The CDR3 runs to 13 residues. The DNA for the CDR3 is TGTGCCACCAGCAGGGACAGCCAAGAGACCCAGTACTTC. This codes for CATSRDSQETQYF.

The DNA for the CDR3 is TGTGCCAGCAGCCAAGTTAATAGCAATCAGCCCCAGCATTTT. Its translation: CASSQVNSNQPQHF. J is TRBJ1-5 and V is TRBV16; no reliable D call. Trimming cost V 2 bases and J 0 bases, with 5 bases left between them. Germline V gives CDR1 KGHSY, CDR2 FQNENV. The CDR3 contains 14 residues.

This clone has just a few counts. The junction departs from the called germline gene at one end, perhaps through a read error. The rearrangement joins TRBV7-7 to TRBJ2-2; 7 bases align to TRBD1. The CDR3 length is 16 residues. Germline CDR1 is SSHAT and CDR2 is FNYEAQ (reference sequence). The CDR3 loop reads CASSSLPGQRNGELFF. The DNA of the CDR3 is TGTGCTAGCAGCTCGCTTCCGGGACAGAGGAACGGGGAGCTGTTTTTT.

The genes are TRBV6-5 and TRBJ1-1; D possibly corresponds to TRBD1 (5 bases). CDR1 is MNHEY, CDR2 SVGAGI, per germline. The CDR3 spans 12 residues. V dropped 6 bases and J dropped 8 bases, with 13 bases sitting between them. The CDR3 coding sequence is TGTGCCAGCAGGAACCCCAACAGGGAAGCTTTCTTT. It encodes CASRNPNREAFF.

This clone is large. V gene TRBV7-2 combines with J gene TRBJ1-5; TRBD1 is a possible D gene (5 bases). Trimming shortened V by 5 bases and J by 7 bases, and 18 bases separated the two germline ends. Germline loops: CDR1 SGHTA, CDR2 FQGNSA. This CDR3 has 15 residues. CDR3 residues: CASSPWAGEAQPQHF. As DNA, the CDR3 is TGTGCCAGCAGCCCCTGGGCGGGGGAGGCACAGCCCCAGCATTTT.

The V and J genes are TRBV6-6 and TRBJ1-1; no clear D gene. There are 12 residues in the CDR3. CDR1 and CDR2 (germline): MNHNY, SVGAGI (reference sequence). V lost 0 bases and J lost 12, with 11 bases in between. The CDR3 region is CASSYSRAGTFF. The CDR3 DNA reads TGTGCCAGCAGTTACTCGAGGGCCGGAACTTTCTTT.

This clone was detected only a few times. This chain links TRBV18 with TRBJ1-1; D call uncertain. CDR3 size: 13 residues. CDR1 and CDR2 (germline): KGHSH, LQKENI. Deletions cut 5 bases from V and 4 bases from J, with 11 bases between. CDR3 region: CASSTTETTEAFF. The CDR3 DNA is TGTGCCAGCTCAACAACAGAGACCACTGAAGCTTTCTTT.

V gene TRBV19 combines with J gene TRBJ1-1; tentative D call: TRBD1 (5 bases). In germline, CDR1 is LNHDA, CDR2 SQIVND (reference sequence). This CDR3 contains 16 residues. With 1 base removed from V and 1 base from J, the gap between germline ends came to 13 bases. This CDR3 is CASSIGGGKGNTEAFF. DNA for the CDR3: TGTGCCAGTAGTATAGGCGGGGGGAAGGGGAACACTGAAGCTTTCTTT. Filled out from reference TRBV19 and TRBJ1-1, the complete variable domain reads DGGITQSPKYLFRKEGQNVTLSCEQNLNHDAMYWYRQDPGQGLRLIYYSQIVNDFQKGDIAEGYSVSREKKESFPLTVTSAQKNPTAFYLCASSIGGGKGNTEAFFGQGTRLTVV.